This is a list of T cell receptor beta chains from one sample in a study of blood T cells in healthy people across ages. One entry per CDR3 protein, called by TCRdb with MiXCR from the 5' RACE reads. The table lists roughly 900,000 distinct CDR3 sequences, about 48% of them singletons. Material: blood. These receptors originate from a man aged 30-40 years in good health. CDR3s include the opening cysteine and the closing phenylalanine or tryptophan. A D gene is named only where the DNA matches it firmly. Rows give clone size only sometimes, using once, few, many, or a class for an expanded clone.

TGCGCCAGCAGCCAAGATAATGGAGGGTCTCTCCTCTCCTACAATGAGCAGTTCTTC CASSQDNGGSLLSYNEQFF TRBJ2-1 NA NA TRBV4-3
TGTGCCAGCAACGGCATTCAGAGCTCCTACAATGAGCAGTTCTTC CASNGIQSSYNEQFF TRBJ2-1 many NA TRBV28
TGTGCCAGCAGCTTAGTAGGTAGCGGGAGCTCCTACGAGCAGTACTTC CASSLVGSGSSYEQYF TRBJ2-7 NA TRBD2 TRBV13
TGTGCCAGCAGCCCCCCTCTGGGAGTGAACACTGAAGCTTTCTTT CASSPPLGVNTEAFF TRBJ1-1 NA NA TRBV7-2
TGTGCCAGCAGCTTAGCGGTATCACAGAACAATGAGCAGTTCTTC CASSLAVSQNNEQFF TRBJ2-1 few NA TRBV11-1
TGTGCCAGCAGCTTAAGCGGCCCCACCGGGGAGCTGTTTTTT CASSLSGPTGELFF TRBJ2-2 few NA TRBV7-3
TGTGCCAGCAGGGGACTAGCGGGGAGTGAGCAGTTCTTC CASRGLAGSEQFF TRBJ2-1 NA TRBD2 TRBV25-1
TGCAGTGCTAGAGATCTAGCGGGGATAGGGACCCAGTACTTC CSARDLAGIGTQYF TRBJ2-5 NA TRBD2 TRBV20-1
TGTGCCAGCACCAAGGGAACAGGGAGCGGCTACACCTTC CASTKGTGSGYTF TRBJ1-2 NA NA TRBV21-1
TGTGCCAGCAGCCAAGCTGGGACTAGCGGGGAGCCCTACAATGAGCAGTACTTC CASSQAGTSGEPYNEQYF TRBJ2-7 NA TRBD2 TRBV4-2
TGTGCCAGCAGCCACGAGAGTTACGGGACCCAGTACTTC CASSHESYGTQYF TRBJ2-5 few NA TRBV2
TGTGCCAGCAGTTCGACTAGCCTTATAGGGCAGTTCTTC CASSSTSLIGQFF TRBJ2-1 once TRBD2 TRBV28
TGTGCCAGCAGCGTAGACGGGGGGGGATACATTCAGTACTTC CASSVDGGGYIQYF TRBJ2-4 few TRBD2 TRBV9
TGTGCCAGCAGTTACTCTGGGACAAGGGCTCTTGGGTATGGCTACACCTTC CASSYSGTRALGYGYTF TRBJ1-2 NA NA TRBV6-5
TGTGCCAGCATCGCCCCCGGGACAGGGGGGAATGAGCAGTTCTTC CASIAPGTGGNEQFF TRBJ2-1 NA TRBD1 TRBV12-3/TRBV12-4
TGCAGTGTCATACGCCTTGAAGCTTTCTTT CSVIRLEAFF TRBJ1-1 NA NA TRBV20-1
TGTACCAGCAGCTATACGAGAGGACCCTACGAGCAGTACTTC CTSSYTRGPYEQYF TRBJ2-7 NA NA TRBV27
TGCAGTGCTGGGAAGGGGTACACCTTC CSAGKGYTF TRBJ1-2 NA NA TRBV20-1
TGTGCCAGCACCCCCCGTGGAGGTCGAGAGACCCAGTACTTC CASTPRGGRETQYF TRBJ2-5 few NA TRBV27
TGCGCCAGCAGTGACTCGGGCGGGGGGGCTTTGATCTACAATGAGCAGTTCTTC CASSDSGGGALIYNEQFF TRBJ2-1 NA TRBD2 TRBV10-2
TGTGCCAGCAGCTTACTTCAGGTCAGCTCCTACGAGCAGTACTTC CASSLLQVSSYEQYF TRBJ2-7 NA NA TRBV7-9
TGTGCCACCAGCAGAGGAGGGACAGGGGCCTACGAGCAGTACTTC CATSRGGTGAYEQYF TRBJ2-7 NA TRBD1 TRBV15
TGCGGTGCTAGAGAGGGGGCTACAGATACGCAGTATTTT CGAREGATDTQYF TRBJ2-3 NA TRBD1 TRBV20-1
TGTGCCAGCAGTTTATACGACAGGAGCTCCTACGAGCAGTACTTC CASSLYDRSSYEQYF TRBJ2-7 few NA TRBV27
TGTGCCACCAGCAGAGGTCTAGCCAAAAACATTCAGTACTTC CATSRGLAKNIQYF TRBJ2-4 few NA TRBV15
TGTGCCACCCACCGGCCGTCCGGGACAGGGACCGGGGAGCTGTTTTTT CATHRPSGTGTGELFF TRBJ2-2 once TRBD1 TRBV6-1
TGTGCCAGCCAACGCGTGGCCACTCGAAGTGAAAAACTGTTTTTT CASQRVATRSEKLFF TRBJ1-4 NA NA TRBV28
TGTGCCTGGAGTATTCCCGGACTCGGGCAGCCCCAGCATTTT CAWSIPGLGQPQHF TRBJ1-5 NA NA TRBV30
TGCAGTGCTCCCCGGGCAGCGGGGACCTACGAGCAGTACTTC CSAPRAAGTYEQYF TRBJ2-7 NA TRBD2 TRBV20-1
TGCAGCGTTGAAGACGTGGGACGGTTGAACACTGAAGCTTTCTTT CSVEDVGRLNTEAFF TRBJ1-1 NA NA TRBV29-1
TGTGCCAGCAGCGTAGATCCGGGACGGAACTACGAGCAGTACTTC CASSVDPGRNYEQYF TRBJ2-7 NA NA TRBV9
TGTGCCAGCAGTGGGTTAGGCACATATACGCAGTATTTT CASSGLGTYTQYF TRBJ2-3 NA NA TRBV2
TGTGCCAGCAGTTCGGGACAGGATGAAGTAGAGACCCAGTTCTTC CASSSGQDEVETQFF TRBJ2-1 NA TRBD1 TRBV12-3/TRBV12-4
TGTGCCAGCAGCCGAACAGGGTACACAGATACGCAGTATTTT CASSRTGYTDTQYF TRBJ2-3 many NA TRBV7-2
TGTGCCAGCAGGAACCGGGACAGGGATAATCAGCCCCAGCATTTT CASRNRDRDNQPQHF TRBJ1-5 NA TRBD1 TRBV27
TGTGCCAGCAGAACAGGGTTCTACGAGCAGTACTTC CASRTGFYEQYF TRBJ2-7 many NA TRBV12-3/TRBV12-4
TGTGCCAGCAGTTACCCTATCAGGGCCCCCGACTACGAGCAGTACTTC CASSYPIRAPDYEQYF TRBJ2-7 NA NA TRBV6-5
TGCAGTGCTAGTCACGATACGCAGTATTTT CSASHDTQYF TRBJ2-3 NA NA TRBV20-1
TGTGCCAGTAAAATCGGGACTGGGGCCAATGAGCAGTTCTTC CASKIGTGANEQFF TRBJ2-1 NA NA TRBV19
TGTGCCACCAGTGATAGTAGGGGAGACACTGAAGCTTTCTTT CATSDSRGDTEAFF TRBJ1-1 NA NA TRBV24-1
TGTGCCAGCAGCTCGTGGCGAAGTAAGTCCTACGAGCAGTACTTC CASSSWRSKSYEQYF TRBJ2-7 NA NA TRBV7-2
TGCAGTGCTGCCGGGACAGGGGATTCCGGGGAGCTGTTTTTT CSAAGTGDSGELFF TRBJ2-2 few TRBD1 TRBV20-1
TGCGCCAGCAGCCAGGCTGGGACAGCCAACTCTGGAAACACCATATATTTT CASSQAGTANSGNTIYF TRBJ1-3 NA TRBD1 TRBV4-1
TGCGCCAGCAGGATATCCGGGGCCGACAATGAGCAGTTCTTC CASRISGADNEQFF TRBJ2-1 NA NA TRBV5-1
TGCGGTGCTAGAAATCTATGGACAGGGTCCCTGAGGAGCTCCTACAATGAGCAGTTCTTC CGARNLWTGSLRSSYNEQFF TRBJ2-1 NA TRBD1 TRBV20-1
TGCAGCGGACGAGAAGCGGACAGGGAGCGTGGCTACACCTTC CSGREADRERGYTF TRBJ1-2 NA TRBD1 TRBV29-1
TGTGCCACCAGTGATCCACAGGACGGAATGATCACAGATACGCAGTATTTT CATSDPQDGMITDTQYF TRBJ2-3 NA NA TRBV24-1
TGTGCCAGCACCCAGGGGATCAGGCCCCAGCATTTT CASTQGIRPQHF TRBJ1-5 few NA TRBV7-9